This TCR beta chain came from a study of early T cells in non-severe SARS-CoV-2 infection (dated by TCRdb to the early 2020s). Regarding the complete study: Bulk RNA from unsorted whole blood was used for TCR sequencing, so alpha and beta chains could not be paired.

As for this clonotype: Its antigen has not been determined. Nothing much larger sits one base from this clone, and base qualities are not available.

What the study reported, not specific to this receptor: VDJdb matching was skewed toward anti-spike CD8 responses and likely underestimated virus-specific expansions by missing private and CD4 specificities.

A case-control design nested within a healthcare worker cohort in London, UK, was used, with weekly nasopharyngeal swab PCR tests and blood sampling performed. Healthcare workers were recruited between 23 and 31 March 2020, during the week of the UK lockdown, and were followed weekly for up to about 16 weeks. The method was 5' RACE. Sequencing took place on a NextSeq 500. To correct for sequencing error and PCR bias, the TCR library protocol tagged individual cDNA molecules with unique molecular identifiers. Both TCR alpha and beta chains were sequenced, and tight co-correlation was observed between alpha and beta sequence abundances in each sample. Turning to the authors' computational methods: Decombinator V4 was used to annotate TCR sequences for V gene, J gene and CDR3. TCRs were defined as expanded if a significant change between any two time points was detected under a Poisson model with p below 0.0001. TCR abundances were normalised to the total number of TCRs sequenced per sample and expressed as counts per million. TRAV1-2 paired with TRAJ12, TRAJ20 or TRAJ33 defined MAIT TCRs, while TRAV10 paired with TRAJ18 defined iNKT TCRs. VDJdb, accessed on 1 November 2021, was searched for TCRs annotated for CMV, EBV and SARS-CoV-2, and TCRs annotated for more than one antigen were excluded. The public reads were quality trimmed at Q25 with fastp and then assembled into clones with MiXCR by TCRdb, keeping productive beta chains. Rows are combined by CDR3 protein, so each entry shows the most common genes and DNA. These V and J calls originate from TCRdb's pipeline instead of the authors' own analysis. This sample holds under 85,000 distinct CDR3 sequences; roughly 15% were observed only once. Roughly 3.8% of the sample is held by the ten biggest clonotypes.

Reading the germline V gene gives CDR1 KGHSH and CDR2 LQKENI. The CDR3, from cysteine to phenylalanine, totals 16 residues. Only the CDR3 region is kept as DNA, spanning 48 bases read in frame from base 1. The junction carries 19 bases between V and J, which are trimmed by 1 base and 9 bases respectively. This TCR derives from an adult who was a healthcare worker with PCR-confirmed SARS-CoV-2 infection or an uninfected control (not recorded which). The chain is assembled from TRBV18 and TRBJ1-3; a weak D assignment points to TRBD1 (5 bases agree). The input for sequencing was whole blood, taken at baseline. The nucleotide sequence is given as TGTGCCAGCTCACCACTAACAGGAAAAACGGAGCGCACCATATATTTT. This is translated as CASSPLTGKTERTIYF. The variable domain in full, with residues beyond the CDR3 obtained from the reference TRBV18 and TRBJ1-3 genes, is NAGVMQNPRHLVRRRGQEARLRCSPMKGHSHVYWYRQLPEEGLKFMVYLQKENIIDESGMPKERFSAEFPKEGPSILRIQQVVRGDSAAYFCASSPLTGKTERTIYFGEGSWLTVV.